These 18 T cell receptor beta chains came from one sample sequenced in a study of blood T cell repertoires in COVID-19. TCRdb's copy holds only in-frame clones and misses some; the assay was immunoSEQ multiplex PCR. This table holds some 150,000 clones, 84% found once. The sample taken for sequencing was peripheral blood. These receptors all stem from a human donor in a cohort sampled during active COVID-19.

In DNA, the CDR3 is TGTGCCAGCAGCCGGACGTCGGGGTCTGAAGCTTTCTTT. This encodes CASSRTSGSEAFF. The chain combines TRBV3-1 (or the pseudogene TRBV3-2) with TRBJ1-1; D is ambiguous. The CDR3 spans 13 residues. Looked up from germline, CDR1 is LGHDT and CDR2 is YNNKEL (reference sequence). Trimming took 4 bases from V and 6 from J, leaving 12 bases between them.

The CDR3 DNA sequence: TGTGCCAGCAGAAGACCGGGACCAGCGGGCAATGAGCAGTTCTTC. As protein: CASRRPGPAGNEQFF. The V gene is TRBV27, the J gene TRBJ2-1, with D tentatively TRBD2 (6 bases). CDR3 length: 15 residues. Trimming stripped 6 bases from V and 6 bases from J, with 18 bases between. Germline V gives CDR1 MNHEY, CDR2 SMNVEV (reference sequence).

The J gene is TRBJ2-5, the V gene TRBV11-2, with D perhaps matching TRBD2 (6 bases). The CDR3 covers 13 residues. The V end lost 0 bases, the J end lost 10 bases, and 12 bases lay between the germline ends. Per germline, CDR1 SGHAT and CDR2 FQNNGV. CDR3 residues: CASSLDPGRNQYF. The CDR3 nucleotides are TGTGCCAGCAGCTTAGATCCAGGGAGGAACCAGTACTTC.

CDR3 protein: CASATGGGFGYTF. The CDR3 DNA follows: TGTGCCAGCGCGACAGGCGGGGGTTTTGGTTACACCTTC. The V and J genes are TRBV6-5 and TRBJ1-2, with D maybe TRBD1 (6 bases). This CDR3 spans 13 amino acids. Germline-derived CDR1 and CDR2 are MNHEY and SVGAGI. V lost 8 bases and J 11 bases, leaving 21 bases between the germline ends.

The CDR3 region is CASSLQGNYGYTF. The CDR3, as DNA: TGTGCCAGCAGCTTACAGGGGAACTATGGCTACACCTTC. This chain links TRBV6-6 with TRBJ1-2, with 7 nucleotides matching TRBD1. V shed 6 bases, J shed 2 bases, and the junction held 3 bases outside the gene matches. Germline lookup yields CDR1 MNHNY and CDR2 SVGAGI (reference sequence). The CDR3 consists of 13 residues.

The chain employs TRBV5-6 and TRBJ2-1; 7 bases map to TRBD1. Germline-derived CDR1 and CDR2 are SGHDT and YYEEEE. The CDR3 sequence is 15 residues long. The ends lost 6 bases at V and 4 bases at J; junction bases unmatched: 10. The DNA for the CDR3 is TGTGCCAGCAACCGTAGAGGGGGCTCATACAATGAGCAGTTCTTC. Residues: CASNRRGGSYNEQFF. The whole variable domain, remainder taken from reference TRBV5-6 and TRBJ2-1, is DAGVTQSPTHLIKTRGQQVTLRCSPKSGHDTVSWYQQALGQGPQFIFQYYEEEERQRGNFPDRFSGHQFPNYSSELNVNALLLGDSALYLCASNRRGGSYNEQFFGPGTRLTVL.

J is TRBJ2-3 and V is TRBV5-1; 10 nucleotides match TRBD2. The CDR3 is 16 residues long. Unmatched junction bases numbered 11, after V lost 5 bases and J lost 5 bases. Per germline, CDR1 SGHRS and CDR2 YFSETQ. The CDR3 protein is CASSRYESGREDTQYF. The CDR3 nucleotides are TGCGCCAGCAGTAGGTACGAGAGCGGGAGGGAAGATACGCAGTATTTT.

This chain links TRBV28 with TRBJ1-5; maybe TRBD1 (6 bases). The germline CDR1 and CDR2 sequences are MDHEN and SYDVKM. Trimming took 10 bases from V and 11 from J, leaving 24 bases between them. The CDR3 is made up of 14 amino acids. CDR3 loop: CATASGTSRSAQHF. The CDR3 coding sequence is TGTGCCACCGCGTCCGGGACATCTAGATCGGCCCAGCATTTT.

This chain uses TRBV5-5 with TRBJ1-5; 8 nucleotides agree with TRBD1. After removal of 6 bases from V and 9 bases from J, the junction contained 11 bases not matched to a gene. Per germline, CDR1 SGHKS and CDR2 YYEKEE (reference sequence). This CDR3 region has 14 residues. The CDR3 bases are TGTGCCAGCATACCGGAGCCAGGGGGCCGGCCCCAGCATTTT. It yields the protein CASIPEPGGRPQHF.

The chain joins TRBV14 to TRBJ2-7, with D unresolved. With 1 base removed from V and 6 bases from J, the gap between germline ends came to 13 bases. This CDR3 is built from 14 residues. CDR1 and CDR2 (germline): SGHDN, FVKESK. CDR3 coding DNA: TGTGCCAGCAGCCAAGGACTGCCGGCAAGCGAGCAGTACGTC. It codes for CASSQGLPASEQYV.

The genes are TRBV24-1 and TRBJ2-1; TRBD1 matches at 9 bases. The CDR3 length is 16 residues. Germline V gene data show CDR1 as KGHDR and CDR2 as SFDVKD. The V gene end was trimmed by 2 bases and the J gene end by 9 bases; junction bases not matched to a gene: 10. CDR3 nucleotide sequence: TGTGCCACCAGTGATTCTGGGACAGGGAGTAACACTGAGCAGTTCTTC. Translating gives CATSDSGTGSNTEQFF.

The chain couples TRBV20-1 to TRBJ1-1; D ambiguous. CDR3 length: 11 residues. CDR1 and CDR2 (germline): DFQATT, SNEGSKA (reference sequence). The germline V and J ends were trimmed by 6 bases and 6 bases, with 11 bases remaining between them. The CDR3 bases are TGCAGTGCCCCTTTCGTCCCTGAAGCTTTCTTT. Translated: CSAPFVPEAFF.

The gene calls are TRBV2 and TRBJ1-2; D remains ambiguous. Per the germline V gene, CDR1 is SNHLY and CDR2 is FYNNEI. The CDR3 has 12 residues. Trimming cost V 3 bases and J 8 bases, with 10 bases left between them. This CDR3 reads CASSDRGGGYTF. The CDR3, as DNA: TGTGCCAGCAGTGACCGGGGTGGAGGCTACACCTTC.

The V call is TRBV7-2, the J call TRBJ2-3; 14 bases agree with TRBD2. This CDR3 spans 17 amino acids. Trimming cost V 3 bases and J 0 bases; bases outside gene matches: 2. From germline, CDR1 is SGHTA and CDR2 FQGNSA. CDR3 sequence (DNA): TGTGCCAGCAGCTTGGGACTAGCGGGGGCTAGCACAGATACGCAGTATTTT. It is translated as CASSLGLAGASTDTQYF.

CDR3 sequence: CASKDKAGSSNQPQHF. The CDR3 nucleotides are TGTGCCAGTAAGGATAAGGCGGGATCTAGCAATCAGCCCCAGCATTTT. The V and J genes are TRBV19 and TRBJ1-5; no clear D. CDR1 and CDR2 from the germline V gene are LNHDA and SQIVND (reference sequence). V dropped 7 bases and J dropped 0 bases, with 16 bases sitting between them. CDR3 size: 16 residues. The full variable domain, in which reference TRBV19 and TRBJ1-5 provide the parts outside the CDR3, is DGGITQSPKYLFRKEGQNVTLSCEQNLNHDAMYWYRQDPGQGLRLIYYSQIVNDFQKGDIAEGYSVSREKKESFPLTVTSAQKNPTAFYLCASKDKAGSSNQPQHFGDGTRLSIL.

Only one count was recorded for this clone. The CDR3 DNA is TGTGCCAGCAGACCCTCGGGACGGGGGAAGGGTAGGCAGTATTTT. It codes for CASRPSGRGKGRQYF. V gene TRBV27 combines with J gene TRBJ2-3; maybe TRBD2 (6 bases). Germline V CDR1 and CDR2: MNHEY, SMNVEV (reference sequence). V was pared by 6 bases and J by 11 bases, with 24 bases between. The CDR3 is 15 amino acids.

This sequence joins TRBV5-6 and TRBJ1-2; no definite D call. Germline loops: CDR1 SGHDT, CDR2 YYEEEE. V was cut by 7 bases and J by 2 bases, with 9 bases left in between. The CDR3 is 12 residues long. In DNA, the CDR3 is TGTGCCAGCGCGGGCACGAACTATGGCTACACCTTC. Amino acids: CASAGTNYGYTF.

This CDR3 is CASSQFVGSPLHF. The CDR3 coding sequence is TGTGCCAGCAGTCAATTCGTGGGCTCACCCCTCCACTTT. This chain joins TRBV6-2 or TRBV6-3 and TRBJ1-6; D is unclear. The CDR3 totals 13 residues. CDR1 and CDR2 (germline): MNHEY, SVGEGT. Trimming cost V 5 bases and J 10 bases, with 12 bases left between them.